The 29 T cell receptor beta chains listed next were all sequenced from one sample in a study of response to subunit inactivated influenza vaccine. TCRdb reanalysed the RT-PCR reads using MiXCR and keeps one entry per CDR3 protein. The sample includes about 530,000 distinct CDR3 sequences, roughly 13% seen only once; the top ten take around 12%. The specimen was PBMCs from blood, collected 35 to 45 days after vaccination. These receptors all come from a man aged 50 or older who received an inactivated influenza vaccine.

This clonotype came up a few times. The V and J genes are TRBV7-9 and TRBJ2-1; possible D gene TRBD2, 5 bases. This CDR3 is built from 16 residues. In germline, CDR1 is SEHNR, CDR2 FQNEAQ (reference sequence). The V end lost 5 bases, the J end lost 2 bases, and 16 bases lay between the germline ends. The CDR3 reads CASSPSSGSTYNEQFF. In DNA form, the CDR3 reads TGTGCCAGCAGCCCCAGCTCGGGATCTACCTACAATGAGCAGTTCTTC.

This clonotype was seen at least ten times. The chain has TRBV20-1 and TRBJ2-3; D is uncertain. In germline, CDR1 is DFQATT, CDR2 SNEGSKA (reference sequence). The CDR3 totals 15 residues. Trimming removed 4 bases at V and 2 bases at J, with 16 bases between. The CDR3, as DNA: TGCAGTGCTACAGGCCTCGACGTTCCCACAGATACGCAGTATTTT. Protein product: CSATGLDVPTDTQYF.

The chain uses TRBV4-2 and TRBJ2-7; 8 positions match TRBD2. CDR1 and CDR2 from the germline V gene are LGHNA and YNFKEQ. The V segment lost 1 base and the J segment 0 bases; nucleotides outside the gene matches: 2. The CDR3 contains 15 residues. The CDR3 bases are TGTGCCAGCAGCCAAGTAACTAGCGGCTCCTACGAGCAGTACTTC. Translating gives CASSQVTSGSYEQYF.

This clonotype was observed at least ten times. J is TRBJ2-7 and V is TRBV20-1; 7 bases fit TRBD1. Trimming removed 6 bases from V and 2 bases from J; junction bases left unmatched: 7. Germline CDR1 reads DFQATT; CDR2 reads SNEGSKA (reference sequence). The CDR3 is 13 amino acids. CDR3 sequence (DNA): TGCAGTGCGACCTCACAGGGGACCTACGAGCAGTACTTC. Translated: CSATSQGTYEQYF.

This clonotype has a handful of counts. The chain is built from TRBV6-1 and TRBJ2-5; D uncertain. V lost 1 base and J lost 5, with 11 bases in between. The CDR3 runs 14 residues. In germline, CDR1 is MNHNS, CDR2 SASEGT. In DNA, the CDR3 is TGTGCCAGCAGTGAAGACGCAGTGCGGGAGACCCAGTACTTC. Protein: CASSEDAVRETQYF.

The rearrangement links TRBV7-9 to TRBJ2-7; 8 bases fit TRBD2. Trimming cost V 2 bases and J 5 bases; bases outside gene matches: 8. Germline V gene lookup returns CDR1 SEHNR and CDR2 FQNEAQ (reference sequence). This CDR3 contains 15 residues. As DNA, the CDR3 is TGTGCCAGCAGCTTATCAACCGGGACTAGAGACGAGCAGTACTTC. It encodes CASSLSTGTRDEQYF.

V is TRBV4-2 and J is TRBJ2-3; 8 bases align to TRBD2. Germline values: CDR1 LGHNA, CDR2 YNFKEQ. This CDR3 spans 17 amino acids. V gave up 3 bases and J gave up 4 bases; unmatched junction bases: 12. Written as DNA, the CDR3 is TGTGCCAGCAGCCACAAATTCGGGGGGGCCGACCCAGATACGCAGTATTTT. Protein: CASSHKFGGADPDTQYF.

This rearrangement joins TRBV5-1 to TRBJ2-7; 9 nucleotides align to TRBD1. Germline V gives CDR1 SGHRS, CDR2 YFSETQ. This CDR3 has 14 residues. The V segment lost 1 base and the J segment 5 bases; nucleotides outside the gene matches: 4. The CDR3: CASSLTQGANEQYF. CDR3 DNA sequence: TGCGCCAGCAGCTTGACACAGGGGGCGAACGAGCAGTACTTC.

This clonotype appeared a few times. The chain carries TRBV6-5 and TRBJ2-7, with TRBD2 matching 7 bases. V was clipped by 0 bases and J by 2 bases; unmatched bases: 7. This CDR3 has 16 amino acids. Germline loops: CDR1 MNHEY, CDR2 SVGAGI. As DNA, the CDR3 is TGTGCCAGCAGTTACTCCCGAGGGAGGGTCGCCTACGAGCAGTACTTC. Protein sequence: CASSYSRGRVAYEQYF.

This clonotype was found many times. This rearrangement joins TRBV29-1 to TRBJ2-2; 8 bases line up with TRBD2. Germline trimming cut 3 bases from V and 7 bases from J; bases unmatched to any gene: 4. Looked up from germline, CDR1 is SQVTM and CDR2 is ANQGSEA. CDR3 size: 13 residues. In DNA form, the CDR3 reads TGCAGCGTTGAGCGCCTAGCGGGCGGGGAGCTGTTTTTT. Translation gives CSVERLAGGELFF.

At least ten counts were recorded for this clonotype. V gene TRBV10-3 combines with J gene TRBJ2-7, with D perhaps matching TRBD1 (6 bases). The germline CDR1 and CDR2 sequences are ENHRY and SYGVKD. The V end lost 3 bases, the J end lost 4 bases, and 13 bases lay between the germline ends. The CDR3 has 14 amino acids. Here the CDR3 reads CAISEWGTTYEQYF. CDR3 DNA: TGTGCCATCAGTGAATGGGGGACAACTTACGAGCAGTACTTC.

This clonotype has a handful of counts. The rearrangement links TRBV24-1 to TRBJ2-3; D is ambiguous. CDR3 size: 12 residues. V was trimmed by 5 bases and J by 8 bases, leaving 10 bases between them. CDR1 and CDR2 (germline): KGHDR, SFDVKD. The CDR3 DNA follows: TGTGCCACCAGTGCCCCCGGTGGTACGCAGTATTTT. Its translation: CATSAPGGTQYF.

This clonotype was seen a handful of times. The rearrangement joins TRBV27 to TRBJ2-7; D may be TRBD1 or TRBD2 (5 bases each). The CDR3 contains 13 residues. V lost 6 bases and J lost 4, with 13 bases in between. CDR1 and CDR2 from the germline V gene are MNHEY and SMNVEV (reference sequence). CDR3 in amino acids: CASSHAWGYEQYF. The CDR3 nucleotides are TGTGCCAGCAGCCACGCGTGGGGGTACGAGCAGTACTTC.

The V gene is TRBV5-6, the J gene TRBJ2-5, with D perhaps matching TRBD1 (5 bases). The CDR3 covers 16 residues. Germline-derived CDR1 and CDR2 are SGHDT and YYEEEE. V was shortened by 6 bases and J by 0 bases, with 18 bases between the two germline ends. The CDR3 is CASIFLSLGHQETQYF. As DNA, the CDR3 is TGTGCCAGCATCTTCCTCAGCTTGGGGCACCAAGAGACCCAGTACTTC. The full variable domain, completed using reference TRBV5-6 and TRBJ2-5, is DAGVTQSPTHLIKTRGQQVTLRCSPKSGHDTVSWYQQALGQGPQFIFQYYEEEERQRGNFPDRFSGHQFPNYSSELNVNALLLGDSALYLCASIFLSLGHQETQYFGPGTRLLVL.

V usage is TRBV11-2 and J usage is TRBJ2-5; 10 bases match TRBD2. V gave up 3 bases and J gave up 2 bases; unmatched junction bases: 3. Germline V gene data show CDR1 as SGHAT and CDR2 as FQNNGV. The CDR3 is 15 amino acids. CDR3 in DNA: TGTGCCAGCAGCTTTAGCGGGGGGATTCAAGAGACCCAGTACTTC. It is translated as CASSFSGGIQETQYF.

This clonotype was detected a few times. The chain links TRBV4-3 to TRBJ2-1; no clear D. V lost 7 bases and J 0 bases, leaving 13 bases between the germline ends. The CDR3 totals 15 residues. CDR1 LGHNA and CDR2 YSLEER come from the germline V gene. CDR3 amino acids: CASTPTMTSYNEQFF. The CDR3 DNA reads TGCGCCAGCACCCCGACAATGACCTCCTACAATGAGCAGTTCTTC.

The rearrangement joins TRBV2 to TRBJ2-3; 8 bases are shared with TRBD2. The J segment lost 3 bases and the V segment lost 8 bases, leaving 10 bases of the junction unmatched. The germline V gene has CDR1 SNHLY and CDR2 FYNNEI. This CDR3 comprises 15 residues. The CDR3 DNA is TGTGCCAGCGTGTACTCGGGGGGGAGGACAGATACGCAGTATTTT. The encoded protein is CASVYSGGRTDTQYF.

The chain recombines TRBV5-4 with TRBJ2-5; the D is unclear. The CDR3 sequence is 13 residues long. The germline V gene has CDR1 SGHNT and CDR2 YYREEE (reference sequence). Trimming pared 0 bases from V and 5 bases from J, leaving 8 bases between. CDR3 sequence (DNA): TGTGCCAGCAGCTTGGAAAGTTGGGAGACCCAGTACTTC. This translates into CASSLESWETQYF.

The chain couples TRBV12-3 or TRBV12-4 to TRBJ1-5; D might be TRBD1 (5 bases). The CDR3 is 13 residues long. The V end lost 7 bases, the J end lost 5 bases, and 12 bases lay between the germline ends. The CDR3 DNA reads TGTGCCAGCACTCAGGGTTGGGATCAGCCCCAGCATTTT. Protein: CASTQGWDQPQHF.

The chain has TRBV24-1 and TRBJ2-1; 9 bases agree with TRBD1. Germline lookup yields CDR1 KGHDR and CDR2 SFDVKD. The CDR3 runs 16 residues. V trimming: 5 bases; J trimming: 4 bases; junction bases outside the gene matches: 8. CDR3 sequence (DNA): TGTGCCACCAGTGTTCGGGGGACAGGGTCATACAATGAGCAGTTCTTC. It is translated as CATSVRGTGSYNEQFF.

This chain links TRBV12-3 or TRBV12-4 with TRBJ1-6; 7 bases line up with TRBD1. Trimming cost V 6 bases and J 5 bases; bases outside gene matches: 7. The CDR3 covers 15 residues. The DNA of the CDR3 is TGTGCCAGCAGGCGCGCCGGGACAGATAATTCACCCCTCCACTTT. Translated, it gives CASRRAGTDNSPLHF.

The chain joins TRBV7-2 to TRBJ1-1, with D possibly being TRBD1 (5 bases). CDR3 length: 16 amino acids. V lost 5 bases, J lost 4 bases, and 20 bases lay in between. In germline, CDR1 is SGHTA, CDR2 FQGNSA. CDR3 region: CASSNRDAAVGTEAFF. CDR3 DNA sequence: TGTGCCAGCAGCAACCGGGACGCCGCCGTGGGCACTGAAGCTTTCTTT.

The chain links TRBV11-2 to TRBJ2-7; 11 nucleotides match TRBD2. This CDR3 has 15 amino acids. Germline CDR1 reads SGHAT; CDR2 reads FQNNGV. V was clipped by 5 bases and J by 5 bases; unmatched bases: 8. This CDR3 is CASSLRLAGRDEQYF. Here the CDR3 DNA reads TGTGCCAGCAGCCTACGACTAGCGGGAAGGGACGAGCAGTACTTC.

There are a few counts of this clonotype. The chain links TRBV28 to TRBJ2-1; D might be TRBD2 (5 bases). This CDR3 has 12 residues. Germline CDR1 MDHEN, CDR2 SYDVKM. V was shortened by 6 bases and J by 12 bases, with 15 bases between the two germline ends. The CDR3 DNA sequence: TGTGCCAGCAGCCAGGATCGGGGAGTGCAGTTCTTC. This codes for CASSQDRGVQFF.

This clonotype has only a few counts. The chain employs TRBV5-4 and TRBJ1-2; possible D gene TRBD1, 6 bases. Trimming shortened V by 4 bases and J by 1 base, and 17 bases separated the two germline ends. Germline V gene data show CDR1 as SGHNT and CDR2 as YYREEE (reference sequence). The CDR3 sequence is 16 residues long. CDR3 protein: CASSPRLTGNNYGYTF. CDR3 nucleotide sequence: TGTGCCAGCAGCCCTAGGCTTACAGGGAATAACTATGGCTACACCTTC.

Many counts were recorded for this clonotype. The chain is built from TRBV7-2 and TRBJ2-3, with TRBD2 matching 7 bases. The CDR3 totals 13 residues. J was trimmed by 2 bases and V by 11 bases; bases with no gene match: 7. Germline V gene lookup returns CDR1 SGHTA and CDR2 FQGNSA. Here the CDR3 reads CAGGGANTDTQYF. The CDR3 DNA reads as TGTGCCGGCGGGGGTGCTAACACAGATACGCAGTATTTT.

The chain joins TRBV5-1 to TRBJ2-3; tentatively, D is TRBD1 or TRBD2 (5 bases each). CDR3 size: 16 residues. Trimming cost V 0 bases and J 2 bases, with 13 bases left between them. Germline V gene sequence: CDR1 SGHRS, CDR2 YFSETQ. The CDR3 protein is CASSLASGSSTDTQYF. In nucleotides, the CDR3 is TGCGCCAGCAGCTTGGCGTCAGGGAGCTCCACAGATACGCAGTATTTT.

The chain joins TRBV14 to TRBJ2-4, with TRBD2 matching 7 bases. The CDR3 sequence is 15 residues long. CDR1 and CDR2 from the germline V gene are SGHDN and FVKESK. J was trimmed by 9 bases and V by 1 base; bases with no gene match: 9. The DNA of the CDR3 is TGTGCCAGCAGCCAAGCGTGGAGCGGGATGAGCATTCAGTACTTC. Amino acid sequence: CASSQAWSGMSIQYF.

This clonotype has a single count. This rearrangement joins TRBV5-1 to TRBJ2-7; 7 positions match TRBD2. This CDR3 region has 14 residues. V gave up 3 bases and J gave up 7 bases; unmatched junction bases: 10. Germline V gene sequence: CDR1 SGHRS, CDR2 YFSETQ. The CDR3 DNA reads TGCGCCAGCAGCTCCGGGACTACCCCCTGGGAGCAGTACTTC. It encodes CASSSGTTPWEQYF.